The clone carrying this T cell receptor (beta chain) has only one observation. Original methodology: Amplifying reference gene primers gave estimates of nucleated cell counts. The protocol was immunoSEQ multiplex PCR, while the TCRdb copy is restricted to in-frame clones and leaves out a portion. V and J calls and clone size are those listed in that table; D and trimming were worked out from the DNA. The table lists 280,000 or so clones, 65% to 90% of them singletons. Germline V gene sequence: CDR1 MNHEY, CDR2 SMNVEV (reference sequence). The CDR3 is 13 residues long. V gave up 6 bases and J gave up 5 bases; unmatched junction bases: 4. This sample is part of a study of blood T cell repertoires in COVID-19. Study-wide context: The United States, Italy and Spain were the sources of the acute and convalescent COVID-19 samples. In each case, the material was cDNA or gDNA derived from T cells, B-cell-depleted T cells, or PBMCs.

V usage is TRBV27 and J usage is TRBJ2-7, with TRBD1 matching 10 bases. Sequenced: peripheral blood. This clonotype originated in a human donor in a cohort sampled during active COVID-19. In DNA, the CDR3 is TGTGCCAGCAGCCAAGACAGGGGGCACGAGCAGTACTTC. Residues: CASSQDRGHEQYF.